Below, 7 T cell receptor beta chains from the same sample are listed, as sequenced in a study of blood T cell repertoires in COVID-19 (dated by TCRdb to the early 2020s). Library creation used the immunoSEQ multiplex PCR assay. The source is immuneACCESS, and TCRdb retained only in-frame sequences with V and J called. Part of the clones is not carried over; for the studies checked, unresolved V genes explain less than half of this, and the remainder is unexplained. The sample yields roughly 180,000 clones; more than 80% were counted once. The ten largest clones represent roughly 7.7% of the sample. The sequencing sample was made of peripheral blood. Receptors were obtained from a woman aged 55-69 years with acute or convalescent COVID-19.

CDR3: CASSDRPGANVLTF. The DNA of the CDR3 is TGTGCCAGCAGCGACAGACCTGGGGCCAACGTCCTGACTTTC. The V call is TRBV7-2, the J call TRBJ2-6; tentative D call: TRBD1 (5 bases). This CDR3 has 14 amino acids. From germline, CDR1 is SGHTA and CDR2 FQGNSA. The ends were cut back, 5 bases at V and 2 bases at J, with 7 bases in the middle.

This clone was detected only once. This CDR3 is CAWSPGQSRGQPQHF. CDR3 nucleotides: TGTGCCTGGAGTCCGGGACAGTCGAGGGGTCAGCCCCAGCATTTT. The chain has TRBV30 and TRBJ1-5; 7 bases match TRBD1. CDR3 length: 15 residues. V gave up 2 bases and J gave up 6 bases; unmatched junction bases: 10. Germline lookup yields CDR1 GTSNPN and CDR2 SVGIG (reference sequence).

V is TRBV11-2 and J is TRBJ2-7, with 9 bases fitting TRBD1. Germline assignment: CDR1 SGHAT and CDR2 FQNNGV. The CDR3 covers 15 residues. V lost 4 bases, J lost 2 bases, and 6 bases stayed unmatched. The CDR3, as DNA: TGTGCCAGCAGCTCCCGGGGACAGGGACCCTACGAGCAGTACGTC. Translation: CASSSRGQGPYEQYV.

The rearrangement uses TRBV7-9 and TRBJ2-2, with D unclear. CDR1 is SEHNR and CDR2 is FQNEAQ in the germline V gene (reference sequence). The CDR3 is made up of 14 amino acids. V was cut by 2 bases and J by 0 bases, with 4 bases left in between. CDR3 sequence (DNA): TGTGCCAGCAGCTTACTAGCGAACACCGGGGAGCTGTTTTTT. It specifies CASSLLANTGELFF.

V is TRBV11-2 and J is TRBJ2-2; the D is unclear. Germline CDR1 is SGHAT and CDR2 is FQNNGV. There are 14 residues in the CDR3. Trimming pared 5 bases from V and 4 bases from J, leaving 11 bases between. The CDR3 region has the DNA TGTGCCAGCAGCCCAGAGAGGTTCACCGGGGAGCTGTTTTTT. This gives the protein CASSPERFTGELFF.

As concerns this clone: Distinct nucleotide sequences in the sample also encode this CDR3. The CDR3 is CASSLGGPSSYNEQFF. In DNA form, the CDR3 reads TGTGCCAGCAGCTTAGGAGGGCCAAGCTCCTACAATGAGCAGTTCTTC. This chain uses TRBV7-9 with TRBJ2-1, with D possibly TRBD2 on 5 matching bases. From germline, CDR1 is SEHNR and CDR2 FQNEAQ (reference sequence). The V gene lost 1 base and the J gene lost 0 bases, with 10 bases spanning the gap. The length of the CDR3 is 16 residues.

This sequence joins TRBV29-1 and TRBJ1-1, with D unresolved. In germline, CDR1 is SQVTM, CDR2 ANQGSEA. The CDR3 runs to 12 residues. Deletions cut 7 bases from V and 1 base from J, with 10 bases between. The DNA of the CDR3 is TGCAGCGGCTCCTTGCGGAACACTGAAGCTTTCTTT. Translating it yields CSGSLRNTEAFF.